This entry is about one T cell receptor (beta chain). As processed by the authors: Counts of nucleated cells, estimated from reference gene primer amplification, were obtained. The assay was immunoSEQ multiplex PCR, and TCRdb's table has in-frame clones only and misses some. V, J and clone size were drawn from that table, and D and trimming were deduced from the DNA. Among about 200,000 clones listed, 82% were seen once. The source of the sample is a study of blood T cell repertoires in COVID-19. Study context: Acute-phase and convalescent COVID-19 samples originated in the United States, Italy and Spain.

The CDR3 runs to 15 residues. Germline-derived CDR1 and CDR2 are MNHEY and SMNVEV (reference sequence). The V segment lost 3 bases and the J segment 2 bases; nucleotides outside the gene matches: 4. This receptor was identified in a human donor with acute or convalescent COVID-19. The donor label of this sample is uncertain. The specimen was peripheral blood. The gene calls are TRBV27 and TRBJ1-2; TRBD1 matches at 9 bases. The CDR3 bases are TGTGCCAGCAGTTTGCAGACAGGGGGGAACTATGGCTACACCTTC. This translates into CASSLQTGGNYGYTF.